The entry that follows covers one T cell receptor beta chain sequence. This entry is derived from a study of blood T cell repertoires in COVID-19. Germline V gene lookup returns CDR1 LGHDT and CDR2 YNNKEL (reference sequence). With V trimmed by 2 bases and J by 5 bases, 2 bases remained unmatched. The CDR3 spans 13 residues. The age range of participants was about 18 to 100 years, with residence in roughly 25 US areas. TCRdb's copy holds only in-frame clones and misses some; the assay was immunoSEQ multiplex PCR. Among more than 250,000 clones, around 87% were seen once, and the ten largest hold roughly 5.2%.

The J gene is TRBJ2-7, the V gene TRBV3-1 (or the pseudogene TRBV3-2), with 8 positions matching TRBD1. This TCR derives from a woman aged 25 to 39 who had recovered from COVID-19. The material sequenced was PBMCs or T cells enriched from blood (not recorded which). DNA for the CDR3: TGTGCCAGCAGCCAACAGACAGGGGACGAGCAGTACTTC. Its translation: CASSQQTGDEQYF.